The TCR beta chain under discussion was sequenced for a study of blood T cell repertoires in COVID-19. Study-level information: Samples taken during acute and convalescent COVID-19 were collected in the United States, Italy and Spain. Sources were T cells, B-cell-depleted T cells, or PBMCs; the material itself was cDNA or gDNA.

CDR3 length: 15 amino acids. V was pared by 4 bases and J by 9 bases, with 19 bases between. The germline CDR1 and CDR2 sequences are SNHLY and FYNNEI. Repertoires were generated with immunoSEQ multiplex PCR, while TCRdb's copy carries only in-frame clones and drops some. This sample has 75,000 to 90,000 clones; around nine tenths occur once, and the top ten carry roughly 8%. This clonotype was obtained from a man older than 75 with active or convalescent COVID-19. The sample taken for sequencing was peripheral blood. This chain uses TRBV2 with TRBJ2-1, with unresolved D. In DNA, the CDR3 is TGTGCCAGCAGTGGGGCAGCTTCAATGAGATCTGAGCAGTTCTTC. This encodes CASSGAASMRSEQFF.